The 7 T cell receptor beta chains listed next were all sequenced from one sample in a study of T-cell memory formation after mild COVID-19. One entry per CDR3 protein results from TCRdb running MiXCR on the 5' RACE reads. Among about 190,000 distinct CDR3 sequences listed, 27% were seen once. Sequenced: PBMCs or a T cell subset sorted from them (not recorded which). The source of these receptors is an adult woman who had mild COVID-19 (a few samples of this study predate the infection). Cell type and time point are not known.

The chain employs TRBV15 and TRBJ2-1; 10 nucleotides match TRBD2. The CDR3 totals 15 residues. CDR1 LNHNV and CDR2 YYDKDF come from the germline V gene (reference sequence). J was trimmed by 0 bases and V by 4 bases; bases with no gene match: 0. Written as DNA, the CDR3 is TGTGCCACCAGCATAGCGGGGGGCTCCTACAATGAGCAGTTCTTC. Protein sequence: CATSIAGGSYNEQFF.

This chain uses TRBV19 with TRBJ2-7, with TRBD2 identical over 8 bases. The CDR3 sequence is 14 residues long. V dropped 3 bases and J dropped 3; count of bases not matched to a gene: 4. The germline CDR1 and CDR2 sequences are LNHDA and SQIVND (reference sequence). In nucleotides, the CDR3 is TGTGCCAGTAGTATCATGGCGGGAGGCTACGAGCAGTACTTC. Its protein product is CASSIMAGGYEQYF.

This chain links TRBV18 with TRBJ1-2; D not certain. Trimming removed 0 bases at V and 9 bases at J, with 11 bases between. The germline gives CDR1 KGHSH, CDR2 LQKENI. This CDR3 is built from 13 residues. CDR3: CASSPPSLDRYTF. CDR3 DNA: TGTGCCAGCTCACCACCTTCCCTGGACCGCTACACCTTC.

This clonotype showed up just a few times. The CDR3 spells CSVTGQGTNTEAFF. CDR3 nucleotide sequence: TGCAGCGTAACGGGACAGGGGACGAACACTGAAGCTTTCTTT. This chain links TRBV29-1 with TRBJ1-1; 10 nucleotides align to TRBD1. CDR1 SQVTM and CDR2 ANQGSEA come from the germline V gene. V was pared by 6 bases and J by 1 base, with 5 bases of the junction left unmatched. The CDR3 has 14 residues.

This clonotype has just a few counts. This sequence joins TRBV5-6 and TRBJ2-3, with 8 nucleotides matching TRBD2. The CDR3 consists of 16 residues. Germline V gene lookup returns CDR1 SGHDT and CDR2 YYEEEE. Trimming removed 1 base from V and 0 bases from J; junction bases left unmatched: 4. Written as DNA, the CDR3 is TGTGCCAGCAGCTTGTCGTTAGCGGGAAGCACAGATACGCAGTATTTT. Translation gives CASSLSLAGSTDTQYF.

The V and J genes are TRBV20-1 and TRBJ2-6; 9 nucleotides align to TRBD1. This CDR3 comprises 11 residues. Germline assignment: CDR1 DFQATT and CDR2 SNEGSKA (reference sequence). The V gene end was trimmed by 5 bases and the J gene end by 10 bases; junction bases not matched to a gene: 0. CDR3 nucleotides: TGCAGTGCTGGGACAGGGAACGTCCTGACTTTC. Encoded protein: CSAGTGNVLTF.

The chain recombines TRBV30 with TRBJ1-2, with TRBD1 identical over 7 bases. The length of the CDR3 is 16 residues. With 2 bases clipped from V and 5 bases from J, the junction kept 14 bases outside the gene matches. Germline-derived CDR1 and CDR2 are GTSNPN and SVGIG (reference sequence). The CDR3 sequence is CAWSIPGGDSPYGYTF. DNA of the CDR3: TGTGCCTGGAGTATACCAGGGGGGGACAGCCCGTATGGCTACACCTTC.